These 21 T cell receptor beta chains share one sample of origin, sequenced in a study of blood T cell repertoires in COVID-19. Generated by immunoSEQ multiplex PCR, the TCRdb table keeps only in-frame clones and is missing some. The sample has under 100,000 clones, about 90% seen once; the top ten hold approximately 4.3%. The sample consisted of peripheral blood. These receptors came from a man aged 50 to 60 with active COVID-19.

J is TRBJ1-6 and V is TRBV30; D remains unclear. Germline V gene data show CDR1 as GTSNPN and CDR2 as SVGIG (reference sequence). Trimming shortened V by 1 base and J by 9 bases, and 13 bases separated the two germline ends. This CDR3 spans 14 amino acids. The CDR3 DNA sequence: TGTGCCTGGAGTGGGGAGGGATCAGGTTCACCCCTCCACTTT. As protein: CAWSGEGSGSPLHF.

The V call is TRBV5-4, the J call TRBJ1-2; D is unclear. The CDR3 totals 13 residues. Germline loops: CDR1 SGHNT, CDR2 YYREEE (reference sequence). V was cut by 3 bases and J by 4 bases, with 10 bases left in between. The CDR3 is CASSSPSSYGYTF. The CDR3 nucleotides are TGTGCCAGCAGCTCCCCATCGAGCTATGGCTACACCTTC. The full variable domain, rest sourced from reference TRBV5-4 and TRBJ1-2, is ETGVTQSPTHLIKTRGQQVTLRCSSQSGHNTVSWYQQALGQGPQFIFQYYREEENGRGNFPPRFSGLQFPNYSSELNVNALELDDSALYLCASSSPSSYGYTFGSGTRLTVV.

The V call is TRBV7-5, the J call TRBJ1-5; TRBD1 reflects the table's D call only, with no check against the DNA. TRBV7-5 is shown as a pseudogene. CDR3 length equals 17 residues. The DNA of the CDR3 is TGTGTCAGAATAAGGACAGAACCTCACCGTGGCAATCAGCCCCAGCATTTT. The encoded protein is CVRIRTEPHRGNQPQHF.

The rearrangement links TRBV6-6 to TRBJ2-6; D gene ambiguous. From germline, CDR1 is MNHNY and CDR2 SVGAGI (reference sequence). The CDR3 is made up of 15 amino acids. With 7 bases removed from V and 1 base from J, the gap between germline ends came to 11 bases. The DNA of the CDR3 is TGTGCCAGCAAGAGCTTGAAATCTGGGGCCAACGTCCTGACTTTC. Amino acid sequence: CASKSLKSGANVLTF.

Remarks on this clone: The identical CDR3 is also encoded by other nucleotide sequences in the sample. The rearrangement links TRBV4-3 to TRBJ2-7; D is unclear. This CDR3 contains 14 residues. V was clipped by 0 bases and J by 4 bases, with 10 bases between them. CDR1 LGHNA and CDR2 YSLEER come from the germline V gene. The CDR3, as DNA: TGCGCCAGCAGCCAAGACTCTTTCGGGTACGAGCAGTACTTC. Translated: CASSQDSFGYEQYF.

The rearrangement uses TRBV20-1 and TRBJ2-2, with TRBD2 matching over 8 bases. Trimming took 3 bases from V and 1 from J; bases not matched to a gene: 4. Per germline, CDR1 DFQATT and CDR2 SNEGSKA (reference sequence). There are 15 residues in the CDR3. The CDR3 DNA reads as TGCAGTGCTAGTTCGGCGGGAGGGAACACCGGGGAGCTGTTTTTT. Amino acids: CSASSAGGNTGELFF.

The chain uses TRBV19 and TRBJ1-5; 9 nucleotides line up with TRBD1. The V gene end was trimmed by 5 bases and the J gene end by 6 bases; junction bases not matched to a gene: 8. Per the germline V gene, CDR1 is LNHDA and CDR2 is SQIVND (reference sequence). This CDR3 has 15 residues. The DNA for the CDR3 is TGTGCCAGTAGTCTAAGGGACAGGGCTGGTCAGCCCCAGCATTTT. Translated, it gives CASSLRDRAGQPQHF.

The genes are TRBV6-6 and TRBJ2-1; 9 bases fit TRBD2. CDR3 length: 16 residues. Germline V lookup: CDR1 MNHNY, CDR2 SVGAGI (reference sequence). After removal of 0 bases from V and 6 bases from J, the junction contained 6 bases not matched to a gene. CDR3 DNA sequence: TGTGCCAGCAGTTACTCGAGACTAGCGGATTCCAATGAGCAGTTCTTC. Residues: CASSYSRLADSNEQFF.

This clone has just one count. The V gene is TRBV5-8, the J gene TRBJ2-7; D possibly corresponds to TRBD1 (5 bases). V lost 4 bases and J 0 bases, leaving 11 bases between the germline ends. The CDR3 covers 14 residues. Germline V lookup: CDR1 SGHTS, CDR2 YDEGEE. The CDR3 sequence: CASSLTGASYEQYF. DNA of the CDR3: TGTGCCAGCAGCCTTACTGGGGCCTCCTACGAGCAGTACTTC.

The rearrangement joins TRBV5-4 to TRBJ2-5, with 9 bases fitting TRBD1. The CDR3 spans 16 residues. The ends lost 4 bases at V and 2 bases at J; junction bases unmatched: 9. CDR1 is SGHNT and CDR2 is YYREEE in the germline V gene (reference sequence). The CDR3 loop is CASSPERTGVQETQYF. DNA of the CDR3: TGTGCCAGCAGCCCGGAAAGGACAGGGGTACAAGAGACCCAGTACTTC.

The chain couples TRBV7-8 to TRBJ2-6, with D perhaps matching TRBD2 (5 bases). The V gene lost 7 bases and the J gene lost 0 bases, with 13 bases spanning the gap. This CDR3 contains 16 residues. Per the germline V gene, CDR1 is SGHVS and CDR2 is FQNEAQ. CDR3 nucleotide sequence: TGTGCCAGCACTCCCATCGGAGGCTCTGGGGCCAACGTCCTGACTTTC. This translates into CASTPIGGSGANVLTF.

V gene TRBV28 combines with J gene TRBJ2-2; 7 nucleotides match TRBD2. V lost 4 bases and J lost 6; bases outside the gene matches: 14. The germline gives CDR1 MDHEN, CDR2 SYDVKM. The CDR3 sequence is 17 residues long. The CDR3 DNA sequence: TGTGCCAGCAGTTCGACCTTTGGCCTAGCGGAGGCCGGGGAGCTGTTTTTT. The encoded protein is CASSSTFGLAEAGELFF.

This sequence joins TRBV6-5 and TRBJ1-1; weak D call: TRBD1 (6 bases). The germline gives CDR1 MNHEY, CDR2 SVGAGI. Trimming removed 6 bases from V and 1 base from J, with 12 bases in between. The CDR3 length is 14 residues. DNA for the CDR3: TGTGCCAGCAGGGGAGGGGGATGGAACACTGAAGCTTTCTTT. It codes for CASRGGGWNTEAFF.

The chain couples TRBV25-1 to TRBJ1-2; D is possibly TRBD1 (5 bases). V was trimmed by 6 bases and J by 8 bases, leaving 13 bases between them. This CDR3 has 12 amino acids. The germline CDR1 and CDR2 sequences are MGHDK and SYGVNS. Here the CDR3 reads CASRGWEGGYTF. In DNA, the CDR3 is TGTGCCAGCAGGGGGTGGGAGGGGGGCTACACCTTC.

V and J are TRBV11-3 and TRBJ1-6, with D maybe TRBD1 (6 bases). The CDR3 spans 14 residues. Germline CDR1 is SGHNT and CDR2 is YENEEA. V lost 2 bases to trimming and J lost 4 bases, with 6 bases between them. The CDR3 DNA reads as TGTGCCAGCAGCTTACAGGGGTATAATTCACCCCTCCACTTT. Translated: CASSLQGYNSPLHF.

This chain links TRBV4-3 with TRBJ1-2; 8 bases line up with TRBD1. The V gene end was trimmed by 1 base and the J gene end by 6 bases; junction bases not matched to a gene: 13. Germline CDR1 and CDR2: LGHNA and YSLEER. The CDR3 covers 17 residues. The CDR3 loop reads CASSQAIAWTGFHGYTF. The CDR3 DNA sequence: TGCGCCAGCAGCCAAGCTATAGCTTGGACAGGGTTCCATGGCTACACCTTC.

This clone has only one observation. The rearrangement joins TRBV6-4 to TRBJ2-1; D call uncertain. Germline lookup yields CDR1 MRHNA and CDR2 SNTAGT. The CDR3 totals 15 residues. The V gene lost 5 bases and the J gene lost 4 bases, with 15 bases spanning the gap. The CDR3 reads CASSFLAGVYNEQFF. As DNA, the CDR3 is TGTGCCAGCAGTTTCTTAGCCGGAGTGTACAATGAGCAGTTCTTC.

CDR3 sequence reads: CATNSGTSGGDTQYF. The CDR3 DNA is TGTGCCACCAACTCCGGGACTAGCGGGGGGGATACGCAGTATTTT. The chain combines TRBV10-3 with TRBJ2-3; 15 nucleotides line up with TRBD2. The junction had 8 bases not matched to a gene; V was cut back by 10 bases and J by 6 bases. Germline CDR1 reads ENHRY; CDR2 reads SYGVKD. The CDR3 contains 15 residues.

This sequence joins TRBV28 and TRBJ1-3; D gene ambiguous. The CDR3 length is 12 residues. From germline, CDR1 is MDHEN and CDR2 SYDVKM. V lost 5 bases and J lost 4, with 6 bases in between. CDR3 sequence: CASSLYGNTIYF. The CDR3 DNA is TGTGCCAGCAGTCTCTACGGAAACACCATATATTTT.

V usage is TRBV28 and J usage is TRBJ2-5, with 10 nucleotides matching TRBD2. Germline V gene data show CDR1 as MDHEN and CDR2 as SYDVKM. CDR3 size: 15 residues. The trim removed 6 bases at V and 5 bases at J, leaving 9 bases unmatched. The CDR3 coding sequence is TGTGCCAGCAGACCCCGGACTAGCGGCGCCGAGACCCAGTACTTC. Amino acid sequence: CASRPRTSGAETQYF.

The rearrangement joins TRBV18 to TRBJ2-1, with 8 bases matching TRBD1. J lost 7 bases, V lost 6 bases, and 8 bases had no gene match. Germline CDR1 is KGHSH and CDR2 is LQKENI. The CDR3 runs to 14 residues. CDR3 sequence: CASSGQESNNEQFF. The CDR3 DNA is TGTGCCAGCTCGGGACAGGAGAGTAATAATGAGCAGTTCTTC.